A selection of T cell receptor beta chains follows, all from one sample in a study of beta chain features in type 1 diabetes. Libraries were prepared by immunoSEQ multiplex PCR; TCRdb keeps only in-frame clonotypes and omits some of them. The sample carries roughly 500,000 clones, approximately 30% recorded once. The sequenced sample consisted of naive CD4+ T cells from blood. The receptors were sampled from a young man in good health. CDR3s include the opening cysteine and the closing phenylalanine or tryptophan. D genes are given only for firm matches. Some rows mark clone size as missing; the rest say once, few, many or name a class of expanded clone.

. | TRBJ2-7 | TRBV6-6 | TRBD2 | CASSDRLAGSYEQYF | TGTGCCAGCAGTGACCGACTAGCGGGTTCATACGAGCAGTACTTC
. | TRBJ2-1 | TRBV29-1 | . | CSVEYAVDEQFF | TGCAGCGTTGAGTACGCAGTGGATGAGCAGTTCTTC
few | TRBJ2-1 | TRBV7-2 | . | CASSFSVNEQFF | TGTGCCAGCAGCTTCAGCGTCAATGAGCAGTTCTTC
. | TRBJ2-7 | TRBV9 | . | CASSLTVSFYEQYF | TGTGCCAGCAGCCTTACAGTATCTTTCTACGAGCAGTACTTC
few | TRBJ1-4 | TRBV15 | . | CATSLDTSGNEKLFF | TGTGCCACCAGCCTAGACACTTCTGGGAATGAAAAACTGTTTTTT
few | TRBJ1-2 | TRBV30 | TRBD1 | CAWTRDRGYGYTF | TGTGCCTGGACCAGGGACAGGGGCTATGGCTACACCTTC
few | TRBJ2-7 | TRBV6-5 | TRBD1 | CASTQPGGPYEQYF | TGTGCCAGCACCCAACCAGGGGGCCCGTACGAGCAGTACTTC
. | TRBJ2-3 | TRBV29-1 | TRBD2 | CSVERLAGVADTQYF | TGCAGCGTTGAAAGGCTAGCGGGAGTGGCAGATACGCAGTATTTT
few | TRBJ2-4 | TRBV2 | . | CASSEGVENIQYF | TGTGCCAGCAGTGAAGGGGTTGAAAACATTCAGTACTTC
once | TRBJ2-6 | TRBV15 | . | CATSRENHSGANVLTF | TGTGCCACCAGCAGAGAGAATCACTCTGGGGCCAACGTCCTGACTTTC
few | TRBJ1-2 | TRBV7-9 | . | CASSLSTGEAYGYTF | TGTGCCAGCAGCTTGAGTACGGGGGAGGCCTATGGCTACACCTTC
. | TRBJ2-1 | TRBV10-2 | . | CASSESQGYNEQFF | TGCGCCAGCAGTGAGTCGCAGGGCTACAATGAGCAGTTCTTC
. | TRBJ2-4 | TRBV5-4 | . | CASSLALAKNIQYF | TGTGCCAGCAGCTTGGCCCTAGCCAAAAACATTCAGTACTTC
. | TRBJ2-7 | TRBV30 | . | CAWRPDRDYEQYF | TGTGCCTGGAGACCCGACCGGGACTACGAGCAGTACTTC
. | TRBJ2-5 | TRBV9 | . | CASSVASQETQYF | TGTGCCAGCAGCGTGGCCAGCCAAGAGACCCAGTACTTC
. | TRBJ2-1 | TRBV20-1 | . | CSARIRDEQFF | TGCAGTGCTAGGATACGCGATGAGCAGTTCTTC
. | TRBJ1-1 | TRBV10-3 | . | CAISDYGGTEAFF | TGTGCCATCAGTGATTACGGAGGCACTGAAGCTTTCTTT
. | TRBJ2-3 | TRBV10-3 | . | CAIRGLDTDTQYF | TGTGCCATCCGAGGTTTAGACACAGATACGCAGTATTTT
. | TRBJ2-1 | TRBV5-1 | TRBD1 | CASSPRDRSYNEQFF | TGCGCCAGCAGCCCAAGGGACAGGAGCTACAATGAGCAGTTCTTC
. | TRBJ2-7 | TRBV30 | . | CAWKRSSIGEQYF | TGTGCCTGGAAACGTTCTAGCATCGGCGAGCAGTACTTC
few | TRBJ2-5 | TRBV30 | TRBD1 | CAWSRQGGQETQYF | TGTGCCTGGAGTAGACAGGGGGGCCAAGAGACCCAGTACTTC
. | TRBJ2-6 | TRBV10-3 | TRBD1 | CATRDRLSGANVLTF | TGTGCCACCAGGGACAGACTCTCTGGGGCCAACGTCCTGACTTTC
. | TRBJ2-3 | TRBV5-1 | . | CASRTLGTDTQYF | TGCGCCTCGCGGACCTTGGGAACAGATACGCAGTATTTT
. | TRBJ1-5 | TRBV6-5 | . | CASSPRGDSNQPQHF | TGTGCCAGCAGCCCCCGAGGAGATAGCAATCAGCCCCAGCATTTT
. | TRBJ1-2 | TRBV6-5 | . | CASRLGLVAGYTF | TGTGCCAGCAGACTTGGCTTGGTGGCGGGCTACACCTTC
. | TRBJ2-7 | TRBV30 | . | CAWSGGAYEQYF | TGTGCCTGGAGTGGGGGGGCCTACGAGCAGTACTTC
. | TRBJ2-7 | TRBV18 | . | CASSPLTGTGAYEQYF | TGTGCCAGCTCACCACTGACCGGGACGGGAGCCTACGAGCAGTACTTC
. | TRBJ2-7 | TRBV7-9 | TRBD1 | CASSQTTGGVGRYEQYF | TGTGCCAGCAGCCAGACGACAGGGGGCGTGGGGAGGTACGAGCAGTACTTC
few | TRBJ2-2 | TRBV5-1 | . | CASSLKGSYTGELFF | TGCGCCAGCAGCTTGAAAGGGAGTTACACCGGGGAGCTGTTTTTT
. | TRBJ1-1 | TRBV19 | . | CASSGVNTEAFF | TGTGCCAGTAGCGGAGTGAACACTGAAGCTTTCTTT
. | TRBJ2-5 | TRBV5-4 | TRBD2 | CASSRSGSIETQYF | TGTGCCAGCAGCCGAAGCGGGAGCATAGAGACCCAGTACTTC
few | TRBJ2-7 | TRBV4-3 | . | CASSRVQALEESYEQYF | TGCGCCAGCAGCCGAGTACAAGCGCTAGAGGAATCCTACGAGCAGTACTTC
. | TRBJ1-1 | TRBV29-1 | . | CSVIGQGDTEAFF | TGCAGCGTGATCGGGCAGGGCGACACTGAAGCTTTCTTT
. | TRBJ2-2 | TRBV4-3 | . | CASSQDRTGELFF | TGCGCCAGCAGCCAAGATAGGACCGGGGAGCTGTTTTTT
. | TRBJ2-7 | TRBV15 | TRBD2 | CATSRDSGGSYEQYF | TGTGCCACCAGCAGAGATTCGGGGGGCTCCTACGAGCAGTACTTC
. | TRBJ2-7 | TRBV30 | TRBD2 | CAWSTSGRFEQYF | TGTGCCTGGTCGACTAGCGGGAGGTTCGAGCAGTACTTC
few | TRBJ2-5 | TRBV7-9 | . | CASSFSTAQETQYF | TGTGCCAGCAGCTTCTCGACTGCTCAAGAGACCCAGTACTTC
. | TRBJ1-1 | TRBV5-1 | TRBD1 | CASSLYGQGFTEAFF | TGCGCCAGCAGCTTGTACGGACAGGGGTTCACTGAAGCTTTCTTT
. | TRBJ2-3 | TRBV6-5 | TRBD1 | CASSRQGGHTDTQYF | TGTGCCAGCAGCCGACAGGGCGGACACACAGATACGCAGTATTTT
few | TRBJ1-5 | TRBV30 | . | CAWRKGPDQPQHF | TGTGCCTGGAGAAAGGGCCCCGATCAGCCCCAGCATTTT
. | TRBJ2-1 | TRBV18 | . | CASSPEGNEQFF | TGTGCCAGCTCACCCGAGGGTAATGAGCAGTTCTTC
. | TRBJ2-4 | TRBV11-2 | TRBD1 | CASSPNQGDIQYF | TGTGCCAGCAGCCCCAACCAGGGGGACATTCAGTACTTC
few | TRBJ2-5 | TRBV30 | . | CAWSERGFGETQYF | TGTGCCTGGAGTGAAAGGGGATTCGGGGAGACCCAGTACTTC